A selection of T cell receptor beta chains follows, all from one sample in a study of blood T cell repertoires in COVID-19. This table comes from immunoSEQ multiplex PCR, and its TCRdb copy is limited to in-frame clones, with some not included. This sample has 150,000 to 200,000 clones, with under 90% found just once. The sequencing sample was made of PBMCs or T cells enriched from blood (not recorded which). These receptors were collected from a man in his 60s who had recovered from COVID-19. CDR3s include the opening cysteine and the closing phenylalanine or tryptophan. The D gene is left open where the match is weak. The size field is filled for only some rows; it gives once, few, many or a size class.

clone_size j_call d_call v_call cdr3_aa cdr3_nt
- TRBJ1-1 - TRBV27 CASSVRPWAGNTEAFF TGTGCCAGCAGTGTTAGGCCCTGGGCGGGGAACACTGAAGCTTTCTTT
- TRBJ1-3 - TRBV12-3/TRBV12-4 CASTLKGDIGFF TGTGCCAGCACCCTTAAGGGGGACATCGGTTTCTTT
- TRBJ1-2 - TRBV5-1 CASSSLETRGRPGSYGYTF TGCGCCAGCAGCTCCCTGGAAACCCGCGGACGCCCCGGGAGCTATGGCTACACCTTC
- TRBJ2-3 - TRBV5-4 CASSPDVGAGYTQYF TGTGCCAGCAGCCCCGATGTTGGGGCGGGGTATACGCAGTATTTT
once TRBJ2-3 TRBD2 TRBV4-2 CASSPDSGRRADTQYF TGTGCCAGCAGCCCAGATAGCGGGAGGCGCGCAGATACGCAGTATTTT
- TRBJ1-3 - TRBV28 CASSLPGATGNTIYF TGTGCCAGCAGTTTACCGGGTGCCACTGGAAACACCATATATTTT
- TRBJ1-2 - TRBV19 CASSRRDAERGYTF TGTGCCAGTAGTAGGCGGGACGCAGAGAGGGGCTACACCTTC
- TRBJ2-5 TRBD2 TRBV27 CASSWLSAGGRETQYF TGTGCCAGCAGTTGGCTAAGCGCGGGAGGCCGCGAGACCCAGTACTTC
- TRBJ1-3 TRBD1 TRBV7-6 CASSIAGTGSSGNTIYF TGTGCCAGCAGCATCGCCGGGACAGGCAGCTCTGGAAACACCATATATTTT
- TRBJ1-1 - TRBV28 CASAQERWGGYTEAFF TGTGCCAGCGCCCAGGAAAGGTGGGGGGGATACACTGAAGCTTTCTTT
- TRBJ1-2 - TRBV6-5 CAVRGSLFYGYTF TGTGCCGTACGCGGGTCCCTTTTTTATGGCTACACCTTC
- TRBJ2-7 TRBD1 TRBV18 CASSPQGASEQYF TGTGCCAGCTCACCACAGGGGGCGAGTGAGCAGTACTTC
- TRBJ2-1 - TRBV6-5 CASSRGGSSFNEQFF TGTGCCAGCAGTCGTGGCGGCAGTTCTTTCAATGAGCAGTTCTTC
- TRBJ2-3 - TRBV6-4 CASSGSSEDTQYF TGTGCCAGCAGTGGATCAAGCGAAGATACGCAGTATTTT
- TRBJ2-1 TRBD2 TRBV5-1 CASSQRTSGGHLGGEQFF TGCGCCAGCAGCCAAAGGACTAGCGGGGGTCATCTCGGCGGTGAGCAGTTCTTC
once TRBJ2-7 TRBD1 TRBV28 CASSLTGGSYEQYF TGTGCCAGCAGCTTGACAGGGGGCTCCTACGAGCAGTACTTC
- TRBJ2-2 TRBD1 TRBV7-3 CASSQPGQGYTGELFF TGTGCCAGCAGCCAACCGGGACAGGGATACACCGGGGAGCTGTTTTTT
- TRBJ2-7 TRBD2 TRBV7-2 CASSLSGARYEQYF TGTGCCAGCAGCCTTAGCGGGGCCCGGTACGAGCAGTACTTC
- TRBJ1-6 - TRBV30 CAWKGGDLHF TGTGCCTGGAAAGGCGGCGACCTCCACTTT
- TRBJ2-7 - TRBV11-3 CASSSTSAGEQYF TGTGCCAGCAGCTCGACTTCGGCGGGGGAGCAGTACTTC
- TRBJ2-7 TRBD1 TRBV6-5 CASSYSQGAYEQYF TGTGCCAGCAGTTACTCCCAGGGGGCCTACGAGCAGTACTTC
few TRBJ1-5 TRBD1 TRBV5-1 CASSLGQGSGLTAQHF TGCGCCAGCAGCTTGGGACAGGGGTCCGGATTGACCGCCCAGCATTTT
few TRBJ1-5 TRBD1 TRBV7-9 CASSPRGQGANQPQHF TGTGCCAGCAGCCCCCGGGGACAGGGCGCTAATCAGCCCCAGCATTTT
- TRBJ2-3 TRBD2 TRBV5-4 CASSREAGTDTQYF TGTGCCAGCAGTCGGGAGGCCGGGACAGATACGCAGTATTTT
- TRBJ2-3 - TRBV7-9 CASSPPITDTQYF TGTGCCAGCAGCCCCCCAATTACAGATACGCAGTATTTT
few TRBJ1-6 - TRBV28 CASSLGVTYNSPLHF TGTGCCAGCAGTTTAGGAGTTACCTATAATTCACCCCTCCACTTT
- TRBJ1-3 TRBD1 TRBV11-3 CASSKDRTSTIYF TGTGCCAGCAGCAAGGACAGGACCTCCACCATATATTTT
- TRBJ1-3 - TRBV7-3 CASSLTAGSGNTIYF TGTGCCAGCAGCTTAACGGCGGGGTCGGGAAACACCATATATTTT
- TRBJ2-1 TRBD2 TRBV9 CASSPGLAGVGEQFF TGTGCCAGCAGCCCCGGACTAGCGGGAGTGGGCGAGCAGTTCTTC
- TRBJ1-1 TRBD1 TRBV19 CASIDRDMNTEAFF TGTGCCAGTATTGACAGGGATATGAACACTGAAGCTTTCTTT
- TRBJ2-1 - TRBV19 CASSIQGIDEQFF TGTGCCAGTAGTATACAGGGGATCGATGAGCAGTTCTTC
few TRBJ2-7 TRBD1 TRBV24-1 CATSDPHRGEYEQYF TGTGCCACCAGTGACCCGCACAGGGGGGAGTACGAGCAGTACTTC
- TRBJ2-1 TRBD1 TRBV28 CASSWTGGKNEQFF TGTGCCAGCAGCTGGACAGGGGGAAAAAATGAGCAGTTCTTC
- TRBJ2-1 TRBD1 TRBV7-3 CASSLIGTGAMGNEQFF TGTGCCAGCAGCTTAATCGGGACAGGGGCGATGGGCAATGAGCAGTTCTTC